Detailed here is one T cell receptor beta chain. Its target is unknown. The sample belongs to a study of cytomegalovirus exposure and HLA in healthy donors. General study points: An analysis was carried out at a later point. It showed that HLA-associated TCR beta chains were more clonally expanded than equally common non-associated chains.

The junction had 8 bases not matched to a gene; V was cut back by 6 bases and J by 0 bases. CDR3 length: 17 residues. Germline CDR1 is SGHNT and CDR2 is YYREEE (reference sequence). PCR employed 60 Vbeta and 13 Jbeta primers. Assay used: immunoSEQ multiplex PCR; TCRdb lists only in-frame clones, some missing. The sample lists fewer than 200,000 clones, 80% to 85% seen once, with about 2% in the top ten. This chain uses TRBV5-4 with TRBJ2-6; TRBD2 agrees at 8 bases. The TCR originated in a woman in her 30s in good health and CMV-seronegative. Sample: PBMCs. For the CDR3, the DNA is TGTGCCAGCAACCCCGGGGGGGGGACCTCTGGGGCCAACGTCCTGACTTTC. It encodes CASNPGGGTSGANVLTF.